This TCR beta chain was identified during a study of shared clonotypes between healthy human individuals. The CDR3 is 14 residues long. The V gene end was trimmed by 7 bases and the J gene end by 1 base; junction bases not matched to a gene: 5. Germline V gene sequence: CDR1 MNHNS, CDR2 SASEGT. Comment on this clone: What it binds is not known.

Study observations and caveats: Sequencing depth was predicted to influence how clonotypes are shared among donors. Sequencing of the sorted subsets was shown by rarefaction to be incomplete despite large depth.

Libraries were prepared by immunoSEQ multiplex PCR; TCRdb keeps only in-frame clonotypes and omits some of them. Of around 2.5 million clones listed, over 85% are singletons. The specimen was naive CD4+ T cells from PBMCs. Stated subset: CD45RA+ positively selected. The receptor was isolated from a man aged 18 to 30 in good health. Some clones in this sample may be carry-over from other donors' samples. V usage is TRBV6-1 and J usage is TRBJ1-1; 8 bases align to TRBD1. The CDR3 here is CASTSDRANTEAFF. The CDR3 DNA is TGTGCCAGCACCTCGGACAGGGCGAACACTGAAGCTTTCTTT.